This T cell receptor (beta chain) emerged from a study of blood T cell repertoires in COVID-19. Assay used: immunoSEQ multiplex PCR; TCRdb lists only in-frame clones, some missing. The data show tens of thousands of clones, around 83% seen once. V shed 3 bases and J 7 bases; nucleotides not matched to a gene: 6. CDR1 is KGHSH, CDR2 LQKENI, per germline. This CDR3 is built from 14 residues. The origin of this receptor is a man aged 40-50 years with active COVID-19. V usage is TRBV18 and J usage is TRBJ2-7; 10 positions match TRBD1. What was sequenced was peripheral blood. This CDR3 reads CASSPGQGVWEQYF. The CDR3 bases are TGTGCCAGCTCACCTGGACAGGGGGTCTGGGAGCAGTACTTC.